This T cell receptor (beta chain) derives from a study of cytomegalovirus exposure and HLA in healthy donors. As for the study in general: Approximately 190 million T cells yielded approximately 100 million unique TCR beta sequences, as an earlier analysis found.

The PCR made use of 60 Vbeta and 13 Jbeta primers. Assay used: immunoSEQ multiplex PCR; TCRdb lists only in-frame clones, some missing. Of 150,000 to 190,000 clones in the sample, approximately 72% were seen once. Deletions cut 4 bases from V and 7 bases from J, with 8 bases between. The CDR3 consists of 12 residues. CDR1 MNHEY and CDR2 SMNVEV come from the germline V gene (reference sequence). The source material was PBMCs. This chain uses TRBV27 with TRBJ2-1, with a weak D call TRBD1 (5 bases). This clonotype was sampled from a man between 18 and 35 years old in good health and CMV-seronegative. The CDR3 DNA is TGTGCCAGCAGTTATAGGGGTAATGAGCAGTTCTTC. This gives the protein CASSYRGNEQFF.